Listed here are 18 T cell receptor beta chains from one sample, sequenced in a study of blood T cell repertoires in COVID-19. Generated by immunoSEQ multiplex PCR, the TCRdb table keeps only in-frame clones and is missing some. The sample contains approximately 450,000 clones, 85% to 90% of which appear only once. Sequenced input: peripheral blood. The receptors stem from a woman younger than 45 with acute or convalescent COVID-19.

V and J are TRBV7-8 and TRBJ1-2, with 12 bases fitting TRBD1. CDR1 SGHVS and CDR2 FQNEAQ come from the germline V gene. CDR3 length equals 15 residues. With V trimmed by 2 bases and J by 8 bases, 6 bases remained unmatched. The CDR3: CASSLWGQGAIGYTF. In nucleotides, the CDR3 is TGTGCCAGCAGCTTATGGGGACAGGGGGCGATCGGCTACACCTTC.

This chain uses TRBV28 with TRBJ1-6; 10 positions match TRBD1. The CDR3 is 14 residues long. V trimming: 10 bases; J trimming: 8 bases; junction bases outside the gene matches: 8. The germline CDR1 and CDR2 sequences are MDHEN and SYDVKM. CDR3 sequence: CATSRQGAYSPLHF. The CDR3 DNA sequence: TGTGCCACCTCTCGACAGGGGGCTTATTCACCCCTCCACTTT. Full variable domain (outside the CDR3, taken from reference TRBV28 and TRBJ1-6): DVKVTQSSRYLVKRTGEKVFLECVQDMDHENMFWYRQDPGLGLRLIYFSYDVKMKEKGDIPEGYSVSREKKERFSLILESASTNQTSMYLCATSRQGAYSPLHFGNGTRLTVT.

V is TRBV6-1 and J is TRBJ2-7; 8 bases match TRBD2. Per the germline V gene, CDR1 is MNHNS and CDR2 is SASEGT. Trimming removed 2 bases from V and 2 bases from J; junction bases left unmatched: 2. The length of the CDR3 is 14 residues. CDR3 sequence (DNA): TGTGCCAGCAGTGAACCCGGGGGGGCCTACGAGCAGTACTTC. Its translation: CASSEPGGAYEQYF.

In its sample, this clone was seen once. The CDR3, as DNA: TGTGCCAGCAGCTCAAGGGCGGGGGAGACCCAGTACTTC. Residues: CASSSRAGETQYF. The V gene is TRBV9, the J gene TRBJ2-5; maybe TRBD2 (6 bases). The CDR3 length is 13 residues. Germline V gene data show CDR1 as SGDLS and CDR2 as YYNGEE. V lost 4 bases and J 5 bases, leaving 12 bases between the germline ends.

The V call is TRBV5-4, the J call TRBJ2-3; 7 nucleotides agree with TRBD2. The CDR3 is 16 residues long. Germline V gene lookup returns CDR1 SGHNT and CDR2 YYREEE (reference sequence). V dropped 1 base and J dropped 2; count of bases not matched to a gene: 7. The CDR3 DNA is TGTGCCAGCAGCTTGAAAACTAGCGAGGACACAGATACGCAGTATTTT. Its translation is CASSLKTSEDTDTQYF.

The chain joins TRBV11-1 to TRBJ2-2; D gene uncertain. This CDR3 spans 16 amino acids. V lost 5 bases and J 4 bases, leaving 17 bases between the germline ends. CDR1 is SGHAT, CDR2 FQDESV, per germline (reference sequence). The CDR3 is CASSASRVGRTGELFF. The CDR3 DNA reads as TGTGCCAGCAGCGCGTCACGGGTTGGTCGCACCGGGGAGCTGTTTTTT. The full variable domain, rest sourced from reference TRBV11-1 and TRBJ2-2, is EAEVAQSPRYKITEKSQAVAFWCDPISGHATLYWYRQILGQGPELLVQFQDESVVDDSQLPKDRFSAERLKGVDSTLKIQPAELGDSAMYLCASSASRVGRTGELFFGEGSRLTVL.

The genes are TRBV28 and TRBJ1-4; TRBD1 matches 8 bases. Germline CDR1 and CDR2: MDHEN and SYDVKM. Trimming at V came to 8 bases and at J to 7 bases, leaving 6 bases not matched to a gene. This CDR3 is built from 13 residues. CDR3 DNA: TGTGCCAGCCACAGGGGGAGTTTTGAAAAACTGTTTTTT. Its translation: CASHRGSFEKLFF.

V is TRBV6-6 and J is TRBJ2-1, with 7 bases that match TRBD2. V lost 4 bases to trimming and J lost 14 bases; unmatched junction nucleotides: 8. The CDR3 runs 12 residues. Germline V lookup: CDR1 MNHNY, CDR2 SVGAGI (reference sequence). The CDR3: CASSSPGTTKFF. CDR3 in DNA: TGTGCCAGCAGTTCGCCCGGGACTACGAAGTTCTTC.

V is TRBV27 and J is TRBJ1-1; D remains unclear. V gave up 5 bases and J gave up 0 bases, with 10 bases separating them. This CDR3 is 14 amino acids long. Per germline, CDR1 MNHEY and CDR2 SMNVEV (reference sequence). Here the CDR3 DNA reads TGTGCCAGCAGTCAGTCTTATATGAACACTGAAGCTTTCTTT. It encodes CASSQSYMNTEAFF.

The V and J genes are TRBV7-9 and TRBJ2-2; 9 bases align to TRBD1. The J segment lost 6 bases and the V segment lost 5 bases, leaving 7 bases of the junction unmatched. This CDR3 region has 15 residues. From germline, CDR1 is SEHNR and CDR2 FQNEAQ (reference sequence). The CDR3 is CASSPGTGFPGELFF. The DNA for the CDR3 is TGTGCCAGCAGCCCAGGGACAGGGTTCCCCGGGGAGCTGTTTTTT.

CDR3 in amino acids: CASSSSLGRGETQYF. In DNA form, the CDR3 reads TGTGCCAGCAGCTCCTCCCTAGGGCGGGGAGAGACCCAGTACTTC. This chain joins TRBV11-2 and TRBJ2-5, with D possibly being TRBD2 (6 bases). CDR3 length equals 15 residues. Germline V gives CDR1 SGHAT, CDR2 FQNNGV. V was clipped by 4 bases and J by 4 bases, with 16 bases between them.

V usage is TRBV5-6 and J usage is TRBJ2-1; possibly TRBD1 for D (6 bases). V shed 5 bases and J shed 9 bases, with 12 bases lying between them. Germline lookup yields CDR1 SGHDT and CDR2 YYEEEE. The CDR3 extends over 12 amino acids. In nucleotides, the CDR3 is TGTGCCAGCAGTCGCACAGGGAGTGAGCAGTTCTTC. Protein product: CASSRTGSEQFF.

The rearrangement joins TRBV4-1 to TRBJ1-3, with D possibly TRBD1 on 6 matching bases. Germline V gene sequence: CDR1 MGHRA, CDR2 YSYEKL. The CDR3 totals 15 residues. Between the trimmed V and J ends, which lost 2 bases and 2 bases, there was a span of 10 bases. The CDR3 DNA reads TGCGCCAGCAGCCAAAACCCAGGGGCTGGAAACACCATATATTTT. Residues: CASSQNPGAGNTIYF.

The chain employs TRBV5-4 and TRBJ1-1, with D perhaps TRBD1 (6 bases). The length of the CDR3 is 14 residues. Looked up from germline, CDR1 is SGHNT and CDR2 is YYREEE (reference sequence). V dropped 4 bases and J dropped 0 bases, with 10 bases sitting between them. CDR3 sequence: CASSPRTVNTEAFF. DNA of the CDR3: TGTGCCAGCAGCCCACGGACAGTGAACACTGAAGCTTTCTTT.

The chain is built from TRBV19 and TRBJ1-5, with D possibly TRBD1 on 6 matching bases. Trimming removed 3 bases at V and 7 bases at J, with 16 bases between. The length of the CDR3 is 15 residues. CDR1 and CDR2 (germline): LNHDA, SQIVND (reference sequence). CDR3 amino acids: CASSIFQGPVQPQHF. In DNA form, the CDR3 reads TGTGCCAGTAGTATCTTTCAGGGGCCGGTCCAGCCCCAGCATTTT.

The chain has TRBV12-2 and TRBJ2-5; the DNA was not compared with TRBD2, the D call given in the table. TRBV12-2 is marked as a pseudogene. The CDR3 contains 13 residues. The CDR3 region is CASRLPYQETQYF. CDR3 DNA sequence: TGTGCAAGTCGCTTACCCTACCAAGAGACCCAGTACTTC.

The genes are TRBV3-1 (or the pseudogene TRBV3-2) and TRBJ2-3, with a weak D call TRBD2 (6 bases). Trimming removed 2 bases at V and 4 bases at J, with 19 bases between. This CDR3 region has 17 residues. Germline CDR1 is LGHDT and CDR2 is YNNKEL (reference sequence). CDR3 coding DNA: TGTGCCAGCAGCCAATTGAGGTCTAGCGCCACCGCAGATACGCAGTATTTT. Its translation is CASSQLRSSATADTQYF.

The chain uses TRBV11-1 and TRBJ2-3; maybe TRBD1 (6 bases). V was trimmed by 4 bases and J by 9 bases, leaving 17 bases between them. The CDR3 runs 14 residues. Germline CDR1 SGHAT, CDR2 FQDESV (reference sequence). The CDR3 here is CASSSRDNAATQYF. CDR3 nucleotide sequence: TGTGCCAGCAGCTCCAGGGACAATGCTGCCACGCAGTATTTT.